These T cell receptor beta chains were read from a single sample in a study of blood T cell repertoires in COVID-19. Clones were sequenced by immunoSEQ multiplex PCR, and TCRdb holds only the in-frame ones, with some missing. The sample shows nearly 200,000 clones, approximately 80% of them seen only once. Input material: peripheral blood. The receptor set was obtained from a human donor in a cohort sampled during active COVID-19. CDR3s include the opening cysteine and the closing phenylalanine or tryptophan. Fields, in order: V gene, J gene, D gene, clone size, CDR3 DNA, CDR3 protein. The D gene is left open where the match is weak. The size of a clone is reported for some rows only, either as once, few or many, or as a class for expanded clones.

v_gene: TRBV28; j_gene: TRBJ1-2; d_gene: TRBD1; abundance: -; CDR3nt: TGTGCCAGCAGTGACGGACAGGGGGTCGGCTACACCTTC; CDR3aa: CASSDGQGVGYTF
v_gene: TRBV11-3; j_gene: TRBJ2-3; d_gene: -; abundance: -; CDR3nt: TGTGCCAGCAGCCTGAACGGCGGGCTCGGGAACACAGATACGCAGTATTTT; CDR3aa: CASSLNGGLGNTDTQYF
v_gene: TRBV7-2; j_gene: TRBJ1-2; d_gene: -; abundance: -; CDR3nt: TGTGCCAGCAGGGGCTCACTGGGTTCTAACTATGGCTACACCTTC; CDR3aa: CASRGSLGSNYGYTF
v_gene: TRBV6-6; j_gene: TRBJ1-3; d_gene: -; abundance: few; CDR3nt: TGTGCCAGCAGAGAGACAGATGGAAACACCATATATTTT; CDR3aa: CASRETDGNTIYF
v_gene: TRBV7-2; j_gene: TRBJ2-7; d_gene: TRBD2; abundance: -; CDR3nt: TGTGCCAGCAGCCGGACTAGCGGGAGTCCCTACGAGCAGTACTTC; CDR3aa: CASSRTSGSPYEQYF
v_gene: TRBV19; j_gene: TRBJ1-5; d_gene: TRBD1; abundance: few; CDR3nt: TGTGCCAGTAGTATGGCGTGGGGACAGGGAAATCAGCCCCAGCATTTT; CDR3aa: CASSMAWGQGNQPQHF
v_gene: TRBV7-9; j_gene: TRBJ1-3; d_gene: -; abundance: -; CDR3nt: TGTGCCAGCAGTCGTAGCGGAAACACCATATATTTT; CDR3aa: CASSRSGNTIYF
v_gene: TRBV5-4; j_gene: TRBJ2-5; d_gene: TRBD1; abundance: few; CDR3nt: TGTGCCAGCAGTAGGCCGGGACAGGGGAAAGAGACCCAGTACTTC; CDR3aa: CASSRPGQGKETQYF
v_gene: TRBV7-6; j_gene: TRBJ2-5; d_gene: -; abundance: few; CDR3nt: TGTGCCAGCGCAGGCCAAGAGACCCAGTACTTC; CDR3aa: CASAGQETQYF
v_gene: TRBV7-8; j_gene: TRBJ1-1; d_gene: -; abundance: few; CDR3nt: TGTGCCAGCAGCCCTACAGCCATGAACACTGAAGCTTTCTTT; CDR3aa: CASSPTAMNTEAFF
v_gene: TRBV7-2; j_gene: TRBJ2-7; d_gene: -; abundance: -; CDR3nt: TGTGCCAGCAGCAGACCACAGCTTACCTACGAGCAGTACTTC; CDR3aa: CASSRPQLTYEQYF
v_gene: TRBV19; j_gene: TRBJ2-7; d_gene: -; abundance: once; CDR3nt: TGTGCCAGTAGTATCTCCTCAACGCCGGTCTCCTACGAGCAGTACTTC; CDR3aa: CASSISSTPVSYEQYF
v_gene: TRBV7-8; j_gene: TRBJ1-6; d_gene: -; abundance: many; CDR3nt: TGTGCCAGCAGCCGTGGCGACAGTGATAATTCACCCCTCCACTTT; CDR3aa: CASSRGDSDNSPLHF
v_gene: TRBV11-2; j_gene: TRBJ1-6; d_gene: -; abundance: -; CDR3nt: TGTGCCAGCAGCTTAGTCGGGGGCTCCTATAATTCACCCCTCCACTTT; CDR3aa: CASSLVGGSYNSPLHF
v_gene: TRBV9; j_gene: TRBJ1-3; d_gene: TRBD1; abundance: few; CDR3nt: TGTGCCAGCAGCGTAGGAGGCAGGGGGCAAGGAAACACCATATATTTT; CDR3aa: CASSVGGRGQGNTIYF
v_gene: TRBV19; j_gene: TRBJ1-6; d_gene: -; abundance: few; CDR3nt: TGTGCCAGTAGTATAGACAGGGGTCATTCACCCCTCCACTTT; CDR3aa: CASSIDRGHSPLHF
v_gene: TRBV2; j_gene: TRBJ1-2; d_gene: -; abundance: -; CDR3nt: TGTGCCAGCAGCAACAGGGTAGGGGAGACTAACTATGGCTACACCTTC; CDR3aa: CASSNRVGETNYGYTF
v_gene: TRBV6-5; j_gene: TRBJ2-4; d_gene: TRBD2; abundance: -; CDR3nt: TGTGCCGGCATGCGGGGGAGCATTCAGTACTTC; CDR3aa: CAGMRGSIQYF
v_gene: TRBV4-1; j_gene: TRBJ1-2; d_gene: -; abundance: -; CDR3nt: TGCGCCAGCAGCCAACAGGGTACCGGCTATGGCTACACCTTC; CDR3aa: CASSQQGTGYGYTF
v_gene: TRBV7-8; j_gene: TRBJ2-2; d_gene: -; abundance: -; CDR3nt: TGTGCCAGCAGCTTAGGTCTTTCGAGGGCCGGGGAGCTGTTTTTT; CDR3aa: CASSLGLSRAGELFF
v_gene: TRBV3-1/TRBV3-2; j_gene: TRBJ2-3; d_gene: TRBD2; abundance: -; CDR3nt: TGTGCCAGCAGCCAACTAGCGGGGGGCACAGATACGCAGTATTTT; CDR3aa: CASSQLAGGTDTQYF
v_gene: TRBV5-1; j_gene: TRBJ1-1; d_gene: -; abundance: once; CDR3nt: TGCGCCAGCAGCTCACAGGGATACGCTGAAGCTTTCTTT; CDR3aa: CASSSQGYAEAFF
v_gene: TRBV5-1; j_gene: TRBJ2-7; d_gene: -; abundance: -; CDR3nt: TGCGCCAGCAGCAAGGACACTCAACGCTACGAGCAGTACTTC; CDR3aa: CASSKDTQRYEQYF
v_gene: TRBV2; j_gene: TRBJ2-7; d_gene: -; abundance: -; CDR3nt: TGTGCCAGCAGTGAATGGACAGTCTCCGAGCAGTACTTC; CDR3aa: CASSEWTVSEQYF
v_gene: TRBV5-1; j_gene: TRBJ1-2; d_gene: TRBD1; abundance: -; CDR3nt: TGCGCCAGCAGCGATGGGGGGACAGTCTATGGCTACACCTTC; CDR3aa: CASSDGGTVYGYTF
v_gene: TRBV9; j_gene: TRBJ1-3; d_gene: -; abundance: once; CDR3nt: TGTGCCAGCAGCGCCCCGGGGGGGGGCGTGAACACCATATATTTT; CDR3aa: CASSAPGGGVNTIYF
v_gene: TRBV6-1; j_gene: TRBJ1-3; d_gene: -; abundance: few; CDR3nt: TGTGCCAGCAGTGAACCGACCGGACGGGATACTGGAAACACCATATATTTT; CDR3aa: CASSEPTGRDTGNTIYF
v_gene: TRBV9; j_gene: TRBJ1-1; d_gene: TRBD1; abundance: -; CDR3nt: TGTGCCAGCCAGACAGGGTTCCACACTGAAGCTTTCTTT; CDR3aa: CASQTGFHTEAFF
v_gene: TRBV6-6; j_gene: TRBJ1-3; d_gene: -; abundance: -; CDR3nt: TGTGCCAGCAGTTACTCCGAGTCCGCTGGAAACACCATATATTTT; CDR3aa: CASSYSESAGNTIYF
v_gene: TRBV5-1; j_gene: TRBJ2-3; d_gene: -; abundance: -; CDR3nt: TGCGCCAGCAGCGGGGCGGCGCGCACAGATACGCAGTATTTT; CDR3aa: CASSGAARTDTQYF
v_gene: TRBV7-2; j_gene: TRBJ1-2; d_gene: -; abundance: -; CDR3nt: TGTGCCAGCAGCTTAGGTCCGGCAACTAATAACTATGGCTACACCTTC; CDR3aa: CASSLGPATNNYGYTF
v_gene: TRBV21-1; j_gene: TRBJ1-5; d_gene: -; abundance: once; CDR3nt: TGTGCCAGCAGCACGGGGGAACAGGGGAGCAATCAGCCCCAGCATTTT; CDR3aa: CASSTGEQGSNQPQHF
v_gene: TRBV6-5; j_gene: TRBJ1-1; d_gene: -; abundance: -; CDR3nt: TGTGCCAGCTACGGGGGGGTTGGCTGGAAAACTGAAGCTTTCTTT; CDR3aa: CASYGGVGWKTEAFF
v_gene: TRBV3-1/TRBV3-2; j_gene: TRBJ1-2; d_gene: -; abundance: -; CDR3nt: TGTGCCAGCAGCCAAGGGGGCTTCAGCTACACCTTC; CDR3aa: CASSQGGFSYTF
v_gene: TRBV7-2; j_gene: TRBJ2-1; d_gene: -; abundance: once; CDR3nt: TGTGCCAGCAGCTCTTACGGGGAGCATGTGCTGCAGTTCTTC; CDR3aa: CASSSYGEHVLQFF
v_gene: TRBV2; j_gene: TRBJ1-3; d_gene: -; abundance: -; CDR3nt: TGTGCCAGCAGTGAAGGGCTGGTCTCTGGAAACACCATATATTTT; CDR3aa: CASSEGLVSGNTIYF
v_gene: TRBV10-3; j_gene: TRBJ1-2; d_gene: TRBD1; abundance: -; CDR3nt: TGTGCCATCAGTGACCGCGACAGGGCTGGCTACACCTTC; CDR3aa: CAISDRDRAGYTF
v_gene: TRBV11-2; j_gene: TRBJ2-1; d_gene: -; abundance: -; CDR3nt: TGTGCCAGCAGCTTCCCATTAGGCGGCTTAAGCTCCTACAATGAGCAGTTCTTC; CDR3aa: CASSFPLGGLSSYNEQFF
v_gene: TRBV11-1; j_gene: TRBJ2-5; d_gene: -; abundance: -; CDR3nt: TGTGCCAGCAGAGGACAAGTGGAGACCCAGTACTTC; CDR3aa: CASRGQVETQYF
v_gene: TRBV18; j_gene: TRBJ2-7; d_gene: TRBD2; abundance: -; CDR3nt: TGTGCCAGCTCACTAGGGACTAGCGGGAGCGGGGACTACGAGCAGTACTTC; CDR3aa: CASSLGTSGSGDYEQYF
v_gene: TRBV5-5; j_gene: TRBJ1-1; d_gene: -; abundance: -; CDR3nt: TGTGCCAGCCGGCTACAGGGAGGGGACACTGAAGCTTTCTTT; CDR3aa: CASRLQGGDTEAFF